This TCR beta chain was profiled in a study of blood T cell repertoires in COVID-19. Sequencing used immunoSEQ multiplex PCR; TCRdb keeps in-frame clones, though not all of them. This repertoire shows around 100,000 clones, around four fifths found once; its top ten account for around a third. The sample holds a few counts of this clone. Germline trimming cut 7 bases from V and 4 bases from J; bases unmatched to any gene: 7. CDR3 length: 14 residues. Germline assignment: CDR1 MDHEN and CDR2 SYDVKM. The sequenced sample was peripheral blood. The rearrangement joins TRBV28 to TRBJ1-5, with 7 bases lining up with TRBD1. The sequence was obtained from a man aged 70-80 years with active or convalescent COVID-19. The CDR3 coding sequence is TGTGCCAGCAATTCACAGGGGCCTAATCAGCCCCAGCATTTT. Translating gives CASNSQGPNQPQHF.